The rows below give T cell receptor beta chains drawn from one sample of a study of naive and memory T cell subsets. TCRdb processed the 5' RACE reads anew with MiXCR; each CDR3 protein has one entry. The sample lists about 26,000 distinct CDR3 sequences; 20% to 25% were seen once. Receptors originate from a female donor in good health. The CDR3 runs from the conserved cysteine through the conserved F or W. The D gene is left open where the match is weak. Some rows have no size entry. The others give once, few or many, or a class for an expanded clone.

j_gene | len | v_gene | abundance | d_gene | CDR3nt | CDR3aa
TRBJ1-1 | 15 | TRBV11-2 | many | . | TGTGCCAGCAGCTTATTAGGGGCGTGGGGCACTGAAGCTTTCTTT | CASSLLGAWGTEAFF
TRBJ2-1 | 13 | TRBV12-3/TRBV12-4 | . | . | TGTGCCAGCAGCGAAACAGCTTACAATGAGCAGTTCTTC | CASSETAYNEQFF
TRBJ2-3 | 14 | TRBV10-3 | . | . | TGTGCCATCGCGGAGGGGGGGCCCACAGATACGCAGTATTTT | CAIAEGGPTDTQYF
TRBJ2-3 | 15 | TRBV7-6 | many | TRBD2 | TGTGCCAGCAGCTGGACTAGCGGGAGCACAGATACGCAGTATTTT | CASSWTSGSTDTQYF
TRBJ1-4 | 18 | TRBV6-6 | . | TRBD1 | TGTGCCAGCAGTCTACACGTCCCGGGACAGGGTCTTCGTGAAAAACTGTTTTTT | CASSLHVPGQGLREKLFF
TRBJ2-2 | 14 | TRBV20-1 | few | . | TGCAGTGCTATTGGAGGACGTTACACCGGGGAGCTGTTTTTT | CSAIGGRYTGELFF
TRBJ2-5 | 15 | TRBV7-2 | . | . | TGTGCCAGCAGCGAAGGGACACGTTCTCAAGAGACCCAGTACTTC | CASSEGTRSQETQYF
TRBJ2-1 | 13 | TRBV6-1 | . | TRBD2 | TGTGCCAGCACCTTGCGGGAGCCCAATGAGCAGTTCTTC | CASTLREPNEQFF
TRBJ2-7 | 15 | TRBV5-1 | many | TRBD2 | TGCGCCAGCAGCTTGGTTACTAGCGGGGGGTTCGAGCAGTACTTC | CASSLVTSGGFEQYF
TRBJ2-2 | 15 | TRBV20-1 | medium-sized | TRBD2 | TGCAGTGCGTCCCTGACTAGCGGGATGGCTGGGGAGCTGTTTTTT | CSASLTSGMAGELFF
TRBJ2-7 | 11 | TRBV29-1 | . | . | TGCAGCGCCAGGACTGCCCGGGAGCAGTACTTC | CSARTAREQYF
TRBJ2-5 | 15 | TRBV5-1 | . | . | TGCGCCAGCAGCCCGAGGACGCTTACGGGGGAGACCCAGTACTTC | CASSPRTLTGETQYF
TRBJ1-3 | 13 | TRBV7-2 | . | . | TGTGCCAGCAGCTTGTCCTCTGGAAACACCATATATTTT | CASSLSSGNTIYF
TRBJ1-5 | 13 | TRBV6-5 | few | . | TGTGCCAGCAGTCTACAGGGTCGACAGCCCCAGCATTTT | CASSLQGRQPQHF
TRBJ2-6 | 19 | TRBV7-6 | few | TRBD1 | TGTGCCAGCAGCCACCGACAGGGGAAGGTTTCGTCTGGGGCCAACGTCCTGACTTTC | CASSHRQGKVSSGANVLTF
TRBJ2-5 | 14 | TRBV3-1 | . | TRBD1 | TGTGCCAGCAGCTACGGGACAGCACAAGAGACCCAGTACTTC | CASSYGTAQETQYF
TRBJ1-2 | 14 | TRBV6-1 | . | . | TGTGCCAGCAGTGAACGGTCATTTAACTATGGCTACACCTTC | CASSERSFNYGYTF
TRBJ1-1 | 13 | TRBV20-1 | . | TRBD1 | TGCAGTGCTACCCAGGGGGCGGGGACTGAAGCTTTCTTT | CSATQGAGTEAFF
TRBJ2-5 | 13 | TRBV6-5 | . | TRBD1 | TGTGCCAGCAGTAGGACAGGGGGAGAGACCCAGTACTTC | CASSRTGGETQYF
TRBJ2-7 | 14 | TRBV7-8 | once | . | TGTGCCAGCAGCTCCCTCTACTCGCCCTACGAGCAGTACTTC | CASSSLYSPYEQYF
TRBJ1-2 | 13 | TRBV20-1 | many | TRBD1 | TGCAGTGCTAAGACAGGGGTAGTGGGTGGCTACACCTTC | CSAKTGVVGGYTF
TRBJ1-4 | 12 | TRBV2 | . | TRBD1 | TGTGCCAGCAGGCCCGGACAGGGTGGCCTGTTTTTT | CASRPGQGGLFF
TRBJ1-1 | 14 | TRBV10-3 | . | . | TGTGCCATCAGTGAGGGGGGCGCGAACACTGAAGCTTTCTTT | CAISEGGANTEAFF